These T cell receptor beta chains were read from a single sample in a study of cytomegalovirus exposure and HLA in healthy donors. Sequencing used immunoSEQ multiplex PCR; TCRdb keeps in-frame clones, though not all of them. Here the sample table reports approximately 34,000 clones. Sequencing used PBMCs. The source of these receptors is a woman aged 40-49 years in good health and CMV-seropositive. Both conserved end residues are part of each CDR3. Fields, in order: clone size, V gene, D gene, J gene, CDR3 protein, CDR3 DNA. D genes are given only for firm matches. Clone size is given for some rows only: seen once, a few or many times, or a class if the clone is expanded.

clone size: .; V gene: TRBV13; D gene: TRBD2; J gene: TRBJ2-1; CDR3 protein: CASSAGEGTYNEQFF; CDR3 DNA: TGTGCCAGCAGCGCCGGGGAGGGAACCTACAATGAGCAGTTCTTC
clone size: .; V gene: TRBV10-3; D gene: .; J gene: TRBJ1-4; CDR3 protein: CAIRETANNEKLFF; CDR3 DNA: TGTGCCATCAGGGAGACAGCTAATAATGAAAAACTGTTTTTT
clone size: .; V gene: TRBV9; D gene: TRBD2; J gene: TRBJ2-1; CDR3 protein: CASSPRSGNNEQFF; CDR3 DNA: TGTGCCAGCAGCCCCCGTAGCGGGAACAATGAGCAGTTCTTC
clone size: .; V gene: TRBV5-1; D gene: TRBD2; J gene: TRBJ2-3; CDR3 protein: CASYGTSGGQDTQYF; CDR3 DNA: TGCGCCAGCTATGGGACTAGCGGGGGACAGGATACGCAGTATTTT
clone size: .; V gene: TRBV7-2; D gene: .; J gene: TRBJ1-2; CDR3 protein: CASSANRDWGYTF; CDR3 DNA: TGTGCCAGCAGCGCGAACAGGGATTGGGGCTACACCTTC
clone size: .; V gene: TRBV7-9; D gene: TRBD1; J gene: TRBJ1-4; CDR3 protein: CASSPGDRLNEKLFF; CDR3 DNA: TGTGCCAGCAGCCCTGGGGACAGATTGAATGAAAAACTGTTTTTT
clone size: .; V gene: TRBV10-2; D gene: .; J gene: TRBJ2-7; CDR3 protein: CASTAAAAYEQYF; CDR3 DNA: TGCGCCAGCACCGCAGCGGCAGCCTACGAGCAGTACTTC
clone size: .; V gene: TRBV5-1; D gene: .; J gene: TRBJ1-2; CDR3 protein: CASSKDTYTHGYTF; CDR3 DNA: TGCGCCAGCAGCAAAGACACTTATACCCATGGCTACACCTTC
clone size: .; V gene: TRBV5-5; D gene: .; J gene: TRBJ1-5; CDR3 protein: CASTGGSGNQPQHF; CDR3 DNA: TGTGCCAGCACGGGGGGATCGGGCAATCAGCCCCAGCATTTT
clone size: .; V gene: TRBV2; D gene: .; J gene: TRBJ1-3; CDR3 protein: CASRQGPGNTIYF; CDR3 DNA: TGTGCCAGCAGACAGGGTCCTGGAAACACCATATATTTT
clone size: .; V gene: TRBV7-7; D gene: TRBD1; J gene: TRBJ2-5; CDR3 protein: CASSLQGTGGETQYF; CDR3 DNA: TGTGCCAGCAGCTTACAAGGGACAGGGGGGGAGACCCAGTACTTC
clone size: medium-sized; V gene: TRBV5-1; D gene: .; J gene: TRBJ1-1; CDR3 protein: CASSLGAGGQTNTEAFF; CDR3 DNA: TGCGCCAGCAGCTTGGGGGCGGGAGGTCAGACGAACACTGAAGCTTTCTTT
clone size: .; V gene: TRBV29-1; D gene: TRBD1; J gene: TRBJ2-3; CDR3 protein: CSVDDRVDTQYF; CDR3 DNA: TGCAGCGTTGATGACAGGGTGGATACGCAGTATTTT
clone size: .; V gene: TRBV15; D gene: .; J gene: TRBJ2-4; CDR3 protein: CATSRPSGEAQYF; CDR3 DNA: TGTGCCACCAGCAGGCCATCTGGTGAGGCTCAGTACTTC
clone size: .; V gene: TRBV28; D gene: .; J gene: TRBJ2-5; CDR3 protein: CASKLAARRETQYF; CDR3 DNA: TGTGCCAGCAAGTTAGCGGCAAGGAGAGAGACCCAGTACTTC
clone size: .; V gene: TRBV9; D gene: .; J gene: TRBJ1-6; CDR3 protein: CASSVGSGFSSPLHF; CDR3 DNA: TGTGCCAGCAGCGTAGGTTCCGGGTTTTCTTCACCCCTCCACTTT
clone size: .; V gene: TRBV5-1; D gene: TRBD2; J gene: TRBJ2-3; CDR3 protein: CASSLAVAGASTDTQYF; CDR3 DNA: TGCGCCAGCAGCTTGGCGGTAGCGGGGGCTAGCACAGATACGCAGTATTTT
clone size: .; V gene: TRBV10-1; D gene: TRBD2; J gene: TRBJ2-1; CDR3 protein: CASSETGGPINEQFF; CDR3 DNA: TGCGCCAGCAGTGAAACGGGGGGGCCGATTAATGAGCAGTTCTTC
clone size: .; V gene: TRBV2; D gene: .; J gene: TRBJ2-2; CDR3 protein: CASSEDSGELFF; CDR3 DNA: TGTGCCAGCAGTGAAGACTCCGGGGAGCTGTTTTTT
clone size: .; V gene: TRBV30; D gene: .; J gene: TRBJ2-7; CDR3 protein: CAWSVQASNEQYF; CDR3 DNA: TGTGCCTGGAGTGTACAAGCTAGCAACGAGCAGTACTTC
clone size: .; V gene: TRBV6-5; D gene: .; J gene: TRBJ2-7; CDR3 protein: CAIRPAKSGNEQYF; CDR3 DNA: TGTGCCATTCGCCCCGCTAAATCAGGCAACGAGCAGTACTTC
clone size: .; V gene: TRBV6-5; D gene: .; J gene: TRBJ1-2; CDR3 protein: CASSVQGKNYGYTF; CDR3 DNA: TGTGCCAGCAGTGTGCAGGGAAAAAACTATGGCTACACCTTC
clone size: .; V gene: TRBV7-9; D gene: TRBD1; J gene: TRBJ1-2; CDR3 protein: CASSDRQGYYGYTF; CDR3 DNA: TGTGCCAGCAGCGACCGACAGGGTTATTATGGCTACACCTTC
clone size: .; V gene: TRBV19; D gene: .; J gene: TRBJ1-1; CDR3 protein: CASSSATPGSNEAFF; CDR3 DNA: TGTGCCAGTAGTTCCGCAACGCCGGGATCTAATGAAGCTTTCTTT
clone size: .; V gene: TRBV23-1; D gene: .; J gene: TRBJ1-5; CDR3 protein: CASSPWTTGKFSNQPQHF; CDR3 DNA: TGCGCCAGCAGTCCATGGACGACGGGGAAGTTTAGCAATCAGCCCCAGCATTTT
clone size: .; V gene: TRBV28; D gene: .; J gene: TRBJ2-3; CDR3 protein: CASSFPQSTDTQYF; CDR3 DNA: TGTGCCAGCAGTTTTCCGCAGAGCACAGATACGCAGTATTTT
clone size: .; V gene: TRBV9; D gene: .; J gene: TRBJ2-1; CDR3 protein: CASSTILGGEQFF; CDR3 DNA: TGTGCCAGCAGCACGATCTTGGGGGGTGAGCAGTTCTTC
clone size: .; V gene: TRBV7-9; D gene: .; J gene: TRBJ2-7; CDR3 protein: CASSLRSAGRNEQYF; CDR3 DNA: TGTGCCAGCAGCTTAAGATCGGCGGGACGAAACGAGCAGTACTTC
clone size: .; V gene: TRBV28; D gene: TRBD1; J gene: TRBJ2-7; CDR3 protein: CASSLLQGVEQYF; CDR3 DNA: TGTGCCAGCAGCCTTTTACAGGGGGTGGAGCAGTACTTC
clone size: .; V gene: TRBV7-9; D gene: .; J gene: TRBJ1-3; CDR3 protein: CASSFRGSSGNTIYF; CDR3 DNA: TGTGCCAGCAGCTTCAGGGGCTCCTCTGGAAACACCATATATTTT
clone size: .; V gene: TRBV5-1; D gene: TRBD1; J gene: TRBJ2-5; CDR3 protein: CASSSTGQGKETQYF; CDR3 DNA: TGCGCCAGCAGCTCGACAGGACAGGGGAAAGAGACCCAGTACTTC
clone size: .; V gene: TRBV14; D gene: TRBD1; J gene: TRBJ2-2; CDR3 protein: CASSQGHRGGTGELFF; CDR3 DNA: TGTGCCAGCAGCCAAGGTCACAGGGGTGGCACCGGGGAGCTGTTTTTT
clone size: .; V gene: TRBV7-9; D gene: .; J gene: TRBJ1-4; CDR3 protein: CASSLDGEKLFF; CDR3 DNA: TGTGCCAGCAGCTTAGACGGGGAAAAACTGTTTTTT
clone size: .; V gene: TRBV6-6; D gene: .; J gene: TRBJ2-2; CDR3 protein: CASSHGTGELFF; CDR3 DNA: TGTGCCAGCAGTCACGGCACCGGGGAGCTGTTTTTT
clone size: .; V gene: TRBV19; D gene: TRBD1; J gene: TRBJ2-3; CDR3 protein: CASSIRTGGPDTQYF; CDR3 DNA: TGTGCCAGTAGTATCCGGACAGGGGGCCCAGATACGCAGTATTTT
clone size: .; V gene: TRBV5-1; D gene: .; J gene: TRBJ2-4; CDR3 protein: CASSLGFKQGGNIQYF; CDR3 DNA: TGCGCCAGCAGCTTGGGGTTTAAACAGGGAGGGAACATTCAGTACTTC
clone size: .; V gene: TRBV6-6; D gene: TRBD2; J gene: TRBJ2-1; CDR3 protein: CASSPGLAGVYEQFF; CDR3 DNA: TGTGCCAGCAGCCCGGGACTAGCGGGGGTCTATGAGCAGTTCTTC
clone size: .; V gene: TRBV6-6; D gene: TRBD1; J gene: TRBJ1-1; CDR3 protein: CASTPTGGWRNTEAFF; CDR3 DNA: TGTGCCAGCACACCGACAGGGGGCTGGAGGAACACTGAAGCTTTCTTT
clone size: .; V gene: TRBV2; D gene: TRBD1; J gene: TRBJ1-2; CDR3 protein: CASTRAGTGNYGYTF; CDR3 DNA: TGTGCCAGCACCAGGGCCGGGACAGGGAACTATGGCTACACCTTC
clone size: .; V gene: TRBV28; D gene: TRBD1; J gene: TRBJ1-6; CDR3 protein: CASIGGSQGKSPLHF; CDR3 DNA: TGTGCCAGCATTGGGGGCTCACAGGGGAAATCACCCCTCCACTTT
clone size: .; V gene: TRBV19; D gene: TRBD1; J gene: TRBJ1-2; CDR3 protein: CASSISWTGENYGYTF; CDR3 DNA: TGTGCCAGTAGTATATCCTGGACAGGGGAAAACTATGGCTACACCTTC
clone size: .; V gene: TRBV9; D gene: .; J gene: TRBJ1-1; CDR3 protein: CASSVDVGENTEAFF; CDR3 DNA: TGTGCCAGCAGCGTAGATGTCGGGGAGAACACTGAAGCTTTCTTT
clone size: .; V gene: TRBV6-6; D gene: .; J gene: TRBJ1-1; CDR3 protein: CASSYLGPHLNTEAFF; CDR3 DNA: TGTGCCAGCAGTTACTTGGGGCCCCACCTCAACACTGAAGCTTTCTTT
clone size: .; V gene: TRBV7-9; D gene: .; J gene: TRBJ1-5; CDR3 protein: CASSLDQGSNQPQHF; CDR3 DNA: TGTGCCAGCAGCTTAGATCAGGGTTCCAATCAGCCCCAGCATTTT
clone size: .; V gene: TRBV6-1; D gene: .; J gene: TRBJ1-1; CDR3 protein: CASSEAGTPADPEAFF; CDR3 DNA: TGTGCCAGCAGTGAAGCTGGGACTCCAGCCGATCCTGAAGCTTTCTTT